The 10 T cell receptor beta chains given below trace back to one sample, sequenced in a study of T cell responses to AZD1222 COVID-19 vaccine. Assay: immunoSEQ multiplex PCR; the TCRdb copy retains only in-frame clones and omits some. The sample comprises about 55,000 clones, less than 85% of which are singletons, and about a quarter rests with the top ten. The sequenced sample was peripheral blood, obtained on day 0 of AZD1222 vaccination. The origin of the receptors is an adult in good health.

The sample holds a few counts of this clone. The chain links TRBV28 to TRBJ1-4, with D possibly TRBD1 on 5 matching bases. This CDR3 is 15 amino acids long. Germline V gene sequence: CDR1 MDHEN, CDR2 SYDVKM. Trimming removed 5 bases from V and 5 bases from J, with 15 bases in between. CDR3 coding DNA: TGTGCCAGCAGTGAATCACAGGTGGTAAATGAAAAACTGTTTTTT. Its translation is CASSESQVVNEKLFF. Using reference TRBV28 and TRBJ1-4 for the parts outside the CDR3, the full variable domain is DVKVTQSSRYLVKRTGEKVFLECVQDMDHENMFWYRQDPGLGLRLIYFSYDVKMKEKGDIPEGYSVSREKKERFSLILESASTNQTSMYLCASSESQVVNEKLFFGSGTQLSVL.

This rearrangement joins TRBV4-1 to TRBJ2-5, with D possibly matching TRBD2 (5 bases). The CDR3 runs to 16 residues. V was trimmed by 11 bases and J by 2 bases, leaving 24 bases between them. Germline lookup yields CDR1 MGHRA and CDR2 YSYEKL. The CDR3 bases are TGCGCCGCCAGCGCAACTCCGGGATCGAAACAAGAGACCCAGTACTTC. The encoded protein is CAASATPGSKQETQYF.

This clone appeared a single time. The J gene is TRBJ1-5, the V gene TRBV10-3; perhaps TRBD1 as D (5 bases). The ends were cut back, 0 bases at V and 6 bases at J, with 12 bases in the middle. This CDR3 comprises 15 residues. From germline, CDR1 is ENHRY and CDR2 SYGVKD. The CDR3 DNA sequence: TGTGCCATCAGTGAGTCACAGGATTTGGTTCAGCCCCAGCATTTT. Translating gives CAISESQDLVQPQHF.

V usage is TRBV19 and J usage is TRBJ2-3; 13 bases are a match to TRBD2. The trim removed 3 bases at V and 1 base at J, leaving 4 bases unmatched. This CDR3 comprises 17 residues. CDR1 and CDR2 from the germline V gene are LNHDA and SQIVND (reference sequence). The CDR3 DNA is TGTGCCAGTAGTATGAGGACTAGCGGGAGTGGCACAGATACGCAGTATTTT. This codes for CASSMRTSGSGTDTQYF.

This sequence joins TRBV6-5 and TRBJ2-1; the match to TRBD2 covers 11 bases. The junction had 7 bases not matched to a gene; V was cut back by 6 bases and J by 12 bases. The germline gives CDR1 MNHEY, CDR2 SVGAGI. The CDR3 spans 13 residues. CDR3 amino acids: CASSPLAGAGQFF. CDR3 sequence (DNA): TGTGCCAGCAGCCCACTAGCGGGAGCTGGGCAGTTCTTC.

The chain links TRBV28 to TRBJ2-7; weak D call: TRBD2 (6 bases). The CDR3 has 17 residues. CDR1 is MDHEN, CDR2 SYDVKM, per germline. Trimming cost V 7 bases and J 1 base, with 23 bases left between them. The CDR3 bases are TGTGCCAGCAAACCCCGGGGGTGGAGTACCATTTCCTACGAGCAGTACTTC. Its protein is CASKPRGWSTISYEQYF.

This clone is a singleton in its sample. CDR3 sequence (DNA): TGTGCCAGCAGCTTGGGACACACCCGCTCTGGGGCCAACGTCCTGACTTTC. Protein sequence: CASSLGHTRSGANVLTF. This chain uses TRBV7-2 with TRBJ2-6; D is possibly TRBD1 (6 bases). V gave up 3 bases and J gave up 0 bases, with 12 bases separating them. Germline CDR1 SGHTA, CDR2 FQGNSA. This CDR3 spans 17 amino acids.

This clone has a single count. The rearrangement links TRBV29-1 to TRBJ2-2; a possible D gene is TRBD1 (6 bases). V gave up 2 bases and J gave up 1 base, with 8 bases separating them. Germline V gene sequence: CDR1 SQVTM, CDR2 ANQGSEA. The CDR3 spans 14 residues. CDR3 sequence (DNA): TGCAGCGTTGAAAAGGGACAGAACACCGGGGAGCTGTTTTTT. Its translation: CSVEKGQNTGELFF.

This chain joins TRBV29-1 and TRBJ1-2, with D possibly matching TRBD1 (5 bases). Germline CDR1 SQVTM, CDR2 ANQGSEA. V lost 4 bases, J lost 3 bases, and 15 bases lay in between. The CDR3 runs to 14 residues. CDR3 residues: CSVGLLTGDYGYTF. CDR3 in DNA: TGCAGCGTTGGGTTACTTACGGGGGACTATGGCTACACCTTC.

The V gene is TRBV6-6, the J gene TRBJ2-7; 9 bases map to TRBD1. J gave up 5 bases and V 5 bases, and 16 bases lay outside the gene matches. Looked up from germline, CDR1 is MNHNY and CDR2 is SVGAGI (reference sequence). CDR3 length: 17 amino acids. The CDR3 protein is CASSRTRTGAPGHEQYF. The DNA for the CDR3 is TGTGCCAGCAGTCGCACCAGGACAGGGGCGCCTGGCCACGAGCAGTACTTC.